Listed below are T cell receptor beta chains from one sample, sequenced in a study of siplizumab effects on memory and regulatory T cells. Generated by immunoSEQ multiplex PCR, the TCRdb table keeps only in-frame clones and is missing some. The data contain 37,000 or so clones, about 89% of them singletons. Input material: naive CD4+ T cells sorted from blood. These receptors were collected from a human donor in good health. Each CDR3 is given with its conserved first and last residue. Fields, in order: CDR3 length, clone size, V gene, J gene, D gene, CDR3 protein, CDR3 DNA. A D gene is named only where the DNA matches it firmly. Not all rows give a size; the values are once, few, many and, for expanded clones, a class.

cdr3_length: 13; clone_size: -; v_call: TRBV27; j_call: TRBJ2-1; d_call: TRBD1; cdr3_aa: CASRLDRKDEQFF; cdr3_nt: TGTGCCAGCAGACTGGACAGGAAAGATGAGCAGTTCTTC
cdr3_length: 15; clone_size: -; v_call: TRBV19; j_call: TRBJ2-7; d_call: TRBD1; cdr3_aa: CASSRGRVVGYEQYF; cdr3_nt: TGTGCCTCATCCAGGGGGCGCGTCGTGGGGTACGAGCAGTACTTC
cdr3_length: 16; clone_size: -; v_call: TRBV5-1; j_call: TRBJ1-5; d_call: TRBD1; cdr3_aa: CASSPGTGVGNQPQHF; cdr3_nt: TGCGCCAGCAGCCCCGGGACAGGGGTCGGGAATCAGCCCCAGCATTTT
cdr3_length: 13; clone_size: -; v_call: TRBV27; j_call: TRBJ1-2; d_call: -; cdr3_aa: CASSPRAVSGYTF; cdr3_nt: TGTGCCAGCAGTCCCCGGGCAGTATCTGGCTACACCTTC
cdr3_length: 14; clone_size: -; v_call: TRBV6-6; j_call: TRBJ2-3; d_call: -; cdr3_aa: CASTQRDGTDTQYF; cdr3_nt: TGTGCCAGCACTCAACGGGACGGCACAGATACGCAGTATTTT
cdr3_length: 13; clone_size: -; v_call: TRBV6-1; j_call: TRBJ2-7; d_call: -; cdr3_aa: CASTGDGFHEQYF; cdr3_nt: TGTGCCAGCACGGGAGATGGGTTCCACGAGCAGTACTTC
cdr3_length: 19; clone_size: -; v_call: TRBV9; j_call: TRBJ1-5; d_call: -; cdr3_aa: CASSVKGRGGEVCNQPQHF; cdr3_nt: TGTGCCAGCAGCGTTAAGGGCCGAGGAGGGGAAGTATGCAATCAGCCCCAGCATTTT
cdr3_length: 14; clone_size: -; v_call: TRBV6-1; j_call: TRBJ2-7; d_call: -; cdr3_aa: CASLGTPNSYEQYF; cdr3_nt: TGTGCCAGCCTTGGGACGCCGAACTCCTACGAGCAGTACTTC
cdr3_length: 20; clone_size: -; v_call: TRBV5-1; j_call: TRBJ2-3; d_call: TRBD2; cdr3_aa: CASSSMGTSGSLGSTDTQYF; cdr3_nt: TGCGCCAGCAGTTCGATGGGGACTAGCGGGAGCCTCGGGAGCACAGATACGCAGTATTTT
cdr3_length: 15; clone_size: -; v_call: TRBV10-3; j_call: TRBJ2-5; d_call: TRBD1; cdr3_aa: CAISAPDRDKETQYF; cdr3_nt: TGTGCCATCAGTGCACCGGACAGGGACAAAGAGACCCAGTACTTC
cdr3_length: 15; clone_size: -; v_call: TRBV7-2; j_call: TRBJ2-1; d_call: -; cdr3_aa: CASSLIPGELDRQFF; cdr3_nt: TGTGCCAGCAGCTTGATACCGGGGGAGCTGGACAGGCAGTTCTTC
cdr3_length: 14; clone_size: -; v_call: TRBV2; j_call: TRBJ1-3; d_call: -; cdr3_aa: CASSVRAIGNTIYF; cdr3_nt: TGTGCCAGCAGTGTGAGAGCGATTGGAAACACCATATATTTT
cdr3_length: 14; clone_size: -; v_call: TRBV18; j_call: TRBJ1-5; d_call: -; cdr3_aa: CASSPQSSNQPQHF; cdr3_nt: TGTGCCAGCTCACCACAGTCTAGCAATCAGCCCCAGCATTTT
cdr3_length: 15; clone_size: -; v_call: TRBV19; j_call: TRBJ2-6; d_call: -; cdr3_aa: CASSIQGTGANVLTF; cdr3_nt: TGTGCCAGTAGTATTCAGGGTACTGGGGCCAACGTCCTGACTTTC
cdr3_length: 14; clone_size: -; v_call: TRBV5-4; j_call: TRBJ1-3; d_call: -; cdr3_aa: CASSLEPTGNTIYF; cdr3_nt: TGTGCCAGCAGCTTGGAACCCACTGGAAACACCATATATTTT
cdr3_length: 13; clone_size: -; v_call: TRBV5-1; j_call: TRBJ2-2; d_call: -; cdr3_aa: CASSARNTGELFF; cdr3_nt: TGCGCCAGCAGCGCCAGAAACACCGGGGAGCTGTTTTTT
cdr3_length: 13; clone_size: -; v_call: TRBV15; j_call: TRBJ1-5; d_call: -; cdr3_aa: CATSRDRNQPQHF; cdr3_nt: TGTGCCACCAGCAGAGACAGGAATCAGCCCCAGCATTTT
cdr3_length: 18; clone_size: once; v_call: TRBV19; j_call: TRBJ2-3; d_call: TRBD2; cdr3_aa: CASRNRPGGSMSTDTQYF; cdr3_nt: TGTGCCAGTAGGAACCGTCCGGGGGGTAGCATGAGCACAGATACGCAGTATTTT
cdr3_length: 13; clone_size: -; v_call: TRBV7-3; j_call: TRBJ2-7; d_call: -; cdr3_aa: CASSSGSTGEQYF; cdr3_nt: TGTGCCAGCAGCTCAGGGTCCACTGGCGAGCAGTACTTC
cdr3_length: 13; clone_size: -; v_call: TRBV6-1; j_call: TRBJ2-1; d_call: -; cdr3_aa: CASTLSSYNEQFF; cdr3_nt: TGTGCCAGCACCCTAAGCTCCTACAATGAGCAGTTCTTC
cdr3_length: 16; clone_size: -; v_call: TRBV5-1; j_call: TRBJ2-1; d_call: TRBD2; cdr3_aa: CASSTGTSVSYNEQFF; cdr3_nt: TGCGCCAGCAGCACAGGGACTAGCGTCTCCTACAATGAGCAGTTCTTC
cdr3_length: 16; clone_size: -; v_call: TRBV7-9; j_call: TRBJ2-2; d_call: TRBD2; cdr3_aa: CASSATSGVVTGELFF; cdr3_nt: TGTGCCAGCAGCGCGACTAGCGGGGTCGTCACCGGGGAGCTGTTTTTT
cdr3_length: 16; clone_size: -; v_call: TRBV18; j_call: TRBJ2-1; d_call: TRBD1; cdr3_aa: CASSPRQGASYNEQFF; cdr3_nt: TGTGCCAGCTCACCGCGTCAGGGGGCCTCCTACAATGAGCAGTTCTTC
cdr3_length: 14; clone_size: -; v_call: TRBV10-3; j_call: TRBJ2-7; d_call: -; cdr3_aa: CAIRPAGGDYEQYF; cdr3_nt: TGTGCCATCAGGCCGGCAGGGGGGGACTACGAGCAGTACTTC
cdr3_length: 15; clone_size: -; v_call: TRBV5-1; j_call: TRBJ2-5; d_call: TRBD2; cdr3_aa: CASSLAGTSWETQYF; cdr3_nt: TGCGCCAGCAGCTTGGCCGGGACTAGCTGGGAGACCCAGTACTTC
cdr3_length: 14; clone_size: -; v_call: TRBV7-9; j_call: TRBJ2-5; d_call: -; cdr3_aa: CASSIIGVQETQYF; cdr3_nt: TGTGCCAGCAGCATTATAGGGGTTCAAGAGACCCAGTACTTC
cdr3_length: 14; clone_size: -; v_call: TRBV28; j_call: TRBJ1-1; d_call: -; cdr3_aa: CASSLPFLRTEAFF; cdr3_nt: TGTGCCAGCAGTTTACCCTTTCTTAGGACTGAAGCTTTCTTT
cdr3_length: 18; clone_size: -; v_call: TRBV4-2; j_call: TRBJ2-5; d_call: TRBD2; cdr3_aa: CASSQGLAGGPIQETQYF; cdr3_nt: TGTGCCAGCAGCCAAGGGCTAGCGGGGGGACCAATACAAGAGACCCAGTACTTC
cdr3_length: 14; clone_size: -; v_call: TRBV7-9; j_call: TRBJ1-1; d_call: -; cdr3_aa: CASSLLSMNTEAFF; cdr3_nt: TGTGCCAGCAGCTTACTGTCGATGAACACTGAAGCTTTCTTT
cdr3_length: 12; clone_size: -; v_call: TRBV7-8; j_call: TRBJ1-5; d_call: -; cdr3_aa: CASSHSNQPQHF; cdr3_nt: TGTGCCAGCAGCCACAGCAATCAGCCCCAGCATTTT
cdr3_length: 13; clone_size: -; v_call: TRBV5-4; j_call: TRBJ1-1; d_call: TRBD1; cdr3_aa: CASSFDRGTEAFF; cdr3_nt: TGTGCCAGCAGCTTCGACAGGGGAACTGAAGCTTTCTTT
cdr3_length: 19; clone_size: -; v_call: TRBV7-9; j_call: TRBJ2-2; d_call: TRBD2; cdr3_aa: CASSSRLAGGPLGTGELFF; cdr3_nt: TGTGCCAGCAGCTCAAGACTAGCGGGAGGGCCCCTAGGCACCGGGGAGCTGTTTTTT
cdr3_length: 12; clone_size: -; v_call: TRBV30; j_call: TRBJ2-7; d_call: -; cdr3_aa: CAWSEQGYEQYF; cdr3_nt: TGTGCCTGGAGTGAACAGGGTTACGAGCAGTACTTC
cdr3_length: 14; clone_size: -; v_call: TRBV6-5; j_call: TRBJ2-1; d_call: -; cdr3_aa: CASRGQGGVDEQFF; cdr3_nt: TGTGCCAGCAGAGGCCAGGGTGGAGTTGATGAGCAGTTCTTC
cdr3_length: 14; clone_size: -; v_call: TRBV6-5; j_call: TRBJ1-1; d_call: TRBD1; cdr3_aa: CASRTGQGNTEAFF; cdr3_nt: TGTGCCAGCAGAACGGGACAGGGGAACACTGAAGCTTTCTTT
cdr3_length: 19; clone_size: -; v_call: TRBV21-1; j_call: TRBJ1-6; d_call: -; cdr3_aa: CASSKPGPAPSSYNSPLHF; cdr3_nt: TGTGCCAGCAGCAAACCCGGGCCGGCCCCCAGCTCCTATAATTCACCCCTCCACTTT
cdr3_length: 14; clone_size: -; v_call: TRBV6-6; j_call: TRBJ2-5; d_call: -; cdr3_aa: CASRSAGRQETQYF; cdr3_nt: TGTGCCAGCAGGTCGGCGGGACGGCAAGAGACCCAGTACTTC
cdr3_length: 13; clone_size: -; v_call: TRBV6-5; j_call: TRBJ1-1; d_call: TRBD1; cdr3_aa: CASSPTGDTEAFF; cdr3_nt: TGTGCCAGCAGTCCCACAGGGGACACTGAAGCTTTCTTT
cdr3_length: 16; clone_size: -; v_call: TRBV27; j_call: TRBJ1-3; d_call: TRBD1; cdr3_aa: CASSSQQGAFGNTIYF; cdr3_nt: TGTGCCAGCAGTTCTCAACAGGGGGCTTTCGGAAACACCATATATTTT
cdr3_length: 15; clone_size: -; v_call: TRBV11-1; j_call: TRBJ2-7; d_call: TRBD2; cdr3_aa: CASSSRGLADYEQYF; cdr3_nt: TGTGCCAGCAGCTCTCGGGGACTAGCGGACTACGAGCAGTACTTC
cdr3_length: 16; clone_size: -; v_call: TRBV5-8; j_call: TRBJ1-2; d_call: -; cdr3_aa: CASSRSVTRHNYGYTF; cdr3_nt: TGTGCCAGCAGCCGCTCGGTGACGAGGCACAACTATGGCTACACCTTC
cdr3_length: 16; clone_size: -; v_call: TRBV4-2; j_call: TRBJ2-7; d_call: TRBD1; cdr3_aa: CASSQDRGMSSYEQYF; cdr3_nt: TGTGCCAGCAGCCAAGACAGGGGGATGAGCTCCTACGAGCAGTACTTC
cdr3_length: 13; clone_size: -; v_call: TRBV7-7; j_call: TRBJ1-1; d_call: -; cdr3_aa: CASSHSLNTEAFF; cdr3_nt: TGTGCCAGCAGCCATAGTCTCAACACTGAAGCTTTCTTT
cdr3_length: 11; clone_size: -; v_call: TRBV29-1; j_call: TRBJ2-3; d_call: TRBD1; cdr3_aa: CSALQGHTQYF; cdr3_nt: TGCAGCGCTCTACAGGGGCACACGCAGTATTTT
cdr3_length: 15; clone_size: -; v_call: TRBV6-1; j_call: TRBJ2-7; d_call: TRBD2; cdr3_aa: CASSEVPSGSYEQYF; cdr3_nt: TGTGCCAGCAGTGAAGTTCCTAGCGGGAGCTACGAGCAGTACTTC
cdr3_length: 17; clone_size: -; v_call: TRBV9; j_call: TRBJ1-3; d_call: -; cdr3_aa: CASSDSYTGNSGNTIYF; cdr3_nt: TGTGCCAGCAGCGACTCATATACAGGGAACTCTGGAAACACCATATATTTT
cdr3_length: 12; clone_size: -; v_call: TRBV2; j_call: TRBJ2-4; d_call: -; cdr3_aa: CASSEAVQGRDF; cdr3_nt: TGTGCCAGCAGTGAAGCTGTACAGGGAAGGGACTTC
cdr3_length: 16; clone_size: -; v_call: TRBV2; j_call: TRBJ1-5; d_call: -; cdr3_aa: CASSERRGALGEPQHF; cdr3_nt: TGTGCCAGCAGTGAAAGGAGGGGCGCGCTCGGCGAGCCCCAGCATTTT
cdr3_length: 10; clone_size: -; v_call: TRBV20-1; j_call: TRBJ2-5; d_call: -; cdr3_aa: CSAAPCEQYF; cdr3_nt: TGCAGTGCGGCTCCTTGTGAGCAGTACTTC
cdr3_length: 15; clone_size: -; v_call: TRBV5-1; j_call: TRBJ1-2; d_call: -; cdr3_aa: CASSLEYSGTYGYTF; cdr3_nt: TGCGCCAGCAGCTTGGAGTACTCAGGCACCTATGGCTACACCTTC
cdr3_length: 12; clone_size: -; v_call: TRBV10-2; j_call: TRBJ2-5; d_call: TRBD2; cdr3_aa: CATGTSVETQYF; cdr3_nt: TGCGCCACCGGGACTAGCGTTGAGACCCAGTACTTC
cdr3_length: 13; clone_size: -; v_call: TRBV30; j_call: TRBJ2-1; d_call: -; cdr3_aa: CAWSPTPYNEQFF; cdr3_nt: TGTGCCTGGAGTCCCACCCCGTACAATGAGCAGTTCTTC
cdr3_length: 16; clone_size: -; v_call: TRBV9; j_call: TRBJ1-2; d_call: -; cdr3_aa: CASSEGPPDRGYGYTF; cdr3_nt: TGTGCCAGCAGCGAAGGCCCCCCCGACAGAGGATATGGCTACACCTTC
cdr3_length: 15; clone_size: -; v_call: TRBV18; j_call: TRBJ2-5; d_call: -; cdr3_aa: CASSPPVGGQETQYF; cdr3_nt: TGTGCCAGCTCACCACCGGTGGGTGGCCAAGAGACCCAGTACTTC
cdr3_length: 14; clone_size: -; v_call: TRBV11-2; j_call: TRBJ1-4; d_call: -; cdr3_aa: CASSPGSGNEKLFF; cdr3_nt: TGTGCCAGCAGCCCTGGAAGTGGGAATGAAAAACTGTTTTTT
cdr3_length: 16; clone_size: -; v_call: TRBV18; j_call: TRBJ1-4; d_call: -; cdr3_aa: CASSPPRGAENEKLFF; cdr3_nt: TGTGCCAGCTCACCACCTCGGGGGGCAGAAAATGAAAAACTGTTTTTT
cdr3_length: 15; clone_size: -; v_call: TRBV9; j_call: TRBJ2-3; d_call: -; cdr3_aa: CASTLGLASTDTQYF; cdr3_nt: TGTGCCAGCACCCTGGGACTCGCCTCCACAGATACGCAGTATTTT
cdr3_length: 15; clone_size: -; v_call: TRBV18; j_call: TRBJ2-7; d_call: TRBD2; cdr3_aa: CASSRTSGISYEQYF; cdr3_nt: TGTGCCAGCTCAAGGACTAGCGGGATCTCCTACGAGCAGTACTTC
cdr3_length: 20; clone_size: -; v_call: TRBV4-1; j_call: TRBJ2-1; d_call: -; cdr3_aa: CASSQDRQGVIKRSYNEQFF; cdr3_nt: TGCGCCAGCAGCCAAGATCGGCAGGGAGTAATCAAAAGGTCCTACAATGAGCAGTTCTTC